Listed here is a single T cell receptor beta chain. In the source study's methods: Estimation of nucleated cell counts relied on the amplification of reference gene primers. TCRdb's copy holds only in-frame clones and misses some; the assay was immunoSEQ multiplex PCR. From that table come the V and J calls and clone size; the DNA was used to work out D and trimming. The sample has 200,000 to 250,000 clones; 60% to 85% are singletons. This specimen belongs to a study of blood T cell repertoires in COVID-19. Study overall: The United States, Italy and Spain provided the acute and convalescent COVID-19 samples. Sources were T cells, B-cell-depleted T cells, or PBMCs; the material itself was cDNA or gDNA.

V lost 1 base to trimming and J lost 9 bases; unmatched junction nucleotides: 6. Germline V lookup: CDR1 SQVTM, CDR2 ANQGSEA. CDR3 length equals 13 residues. The chain couples TRBV29-1 to TRBJ2-3; TRBD1 aligns across 8 bases. The sequence derives from a woman in her seventies with acute or convalescent COVID-19. The material sequenced was peripheral blood. The CDR3 protein is CSVEVLGQGTQYF. The CDR3 DNA is TGCAGCGTTGAAGTCCTAGGACAGGGAACGCAGTATTTT.